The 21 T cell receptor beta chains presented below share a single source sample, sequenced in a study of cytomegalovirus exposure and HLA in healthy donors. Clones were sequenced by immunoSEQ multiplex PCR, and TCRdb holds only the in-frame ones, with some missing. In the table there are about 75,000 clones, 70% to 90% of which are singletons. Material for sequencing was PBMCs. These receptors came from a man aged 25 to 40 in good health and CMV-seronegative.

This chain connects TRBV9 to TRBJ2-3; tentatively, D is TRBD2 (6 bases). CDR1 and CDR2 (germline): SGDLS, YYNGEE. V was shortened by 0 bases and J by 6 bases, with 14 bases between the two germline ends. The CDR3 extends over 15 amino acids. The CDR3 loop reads CASSVDTGARDTQYF. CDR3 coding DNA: TGTGCCAGCAGCGTAGATACGGGAGCCAGGGATACGCAGTATTTT.

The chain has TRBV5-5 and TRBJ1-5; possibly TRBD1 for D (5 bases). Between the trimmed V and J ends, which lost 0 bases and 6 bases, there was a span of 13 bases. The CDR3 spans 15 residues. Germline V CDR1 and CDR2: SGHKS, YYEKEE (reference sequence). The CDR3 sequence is CASSLGQGGLQPQHF. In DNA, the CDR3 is TGTGCCAGCAGCTTGGGGCAGGGAGGGCTTCAGCCCCAGCATTTT.

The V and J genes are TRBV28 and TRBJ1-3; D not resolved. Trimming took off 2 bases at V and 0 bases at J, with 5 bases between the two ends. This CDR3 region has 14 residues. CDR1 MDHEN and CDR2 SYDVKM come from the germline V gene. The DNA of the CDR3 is TGTGCCAGCAGTTTACCCAGCTCTGGAAACACCATATATTTT. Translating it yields CASSLPSSGNTIYF.

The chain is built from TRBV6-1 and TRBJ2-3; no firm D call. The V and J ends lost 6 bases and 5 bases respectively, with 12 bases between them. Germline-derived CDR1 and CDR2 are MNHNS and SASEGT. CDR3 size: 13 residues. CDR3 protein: CASRKLDVDTQYF. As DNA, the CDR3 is TGTGCCAGCAGAAAATTAGATGTAGATACGCAGTATTTT.

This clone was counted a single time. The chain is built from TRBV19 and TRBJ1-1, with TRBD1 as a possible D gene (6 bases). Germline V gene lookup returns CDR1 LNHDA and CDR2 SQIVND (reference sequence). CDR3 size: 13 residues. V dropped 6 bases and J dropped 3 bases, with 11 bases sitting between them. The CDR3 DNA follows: TGTGCCAGTAGGGACAGACAGTACACTGAAGCTTTCTTT. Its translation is CASRDRQYTEAFF.

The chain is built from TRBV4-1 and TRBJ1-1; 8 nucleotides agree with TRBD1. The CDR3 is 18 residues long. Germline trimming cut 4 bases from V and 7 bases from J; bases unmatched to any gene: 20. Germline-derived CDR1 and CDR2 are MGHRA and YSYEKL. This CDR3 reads CASSRGVAGTGAKSEAFF. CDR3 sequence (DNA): TGCGCCAGCAGCCGCGGCGTAGCCGGGACAGGAGCGAAAAGTGAAGCTTTCTTT.

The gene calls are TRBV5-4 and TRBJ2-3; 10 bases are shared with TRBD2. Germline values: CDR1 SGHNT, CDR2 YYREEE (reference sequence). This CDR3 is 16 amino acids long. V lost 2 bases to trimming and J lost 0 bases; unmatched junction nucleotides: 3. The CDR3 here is CASSFGLAASTDTQYF. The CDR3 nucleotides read TGTGCCAGCAGCTTCGGACTAGCGGCTAGCACAGATACGCAGTATTTT.

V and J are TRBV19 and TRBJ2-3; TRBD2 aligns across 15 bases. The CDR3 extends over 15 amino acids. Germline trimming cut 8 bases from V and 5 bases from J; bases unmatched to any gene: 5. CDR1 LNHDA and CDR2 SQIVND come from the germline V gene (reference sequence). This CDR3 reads CASSGTSGGQDTQYF. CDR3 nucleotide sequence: TGTGCCAGTTCAGGGACTAGCGGGGGGCAAGATACGCAGTATTTT.

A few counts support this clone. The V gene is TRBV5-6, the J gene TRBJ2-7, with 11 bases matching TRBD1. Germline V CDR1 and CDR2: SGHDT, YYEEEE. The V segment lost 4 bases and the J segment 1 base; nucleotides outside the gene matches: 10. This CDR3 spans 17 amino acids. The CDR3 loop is CASSRRTGGKSSYEQYF. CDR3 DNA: TGTGCCAGCAGCCGTAGGACAGGGGGCAAATCTTCCTACGAGCAGTACTTC.

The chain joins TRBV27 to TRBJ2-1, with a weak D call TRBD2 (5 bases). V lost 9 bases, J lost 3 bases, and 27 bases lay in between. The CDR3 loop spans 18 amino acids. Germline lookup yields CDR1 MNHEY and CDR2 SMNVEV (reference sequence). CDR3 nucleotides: TGTGCCAGTCACCAGGCCCACTTGTCGGGAACCAACTACAATGAGCAGTTCTTC. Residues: CASHQAHLSGTNYNEQFF.

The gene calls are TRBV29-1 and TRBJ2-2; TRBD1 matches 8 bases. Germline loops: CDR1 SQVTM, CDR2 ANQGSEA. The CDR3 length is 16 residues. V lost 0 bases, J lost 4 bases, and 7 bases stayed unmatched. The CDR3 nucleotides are TGCAGCGTTGAAGAAGTAAGACAGGGGAGCACCGGGGAGCTGTTTTTT. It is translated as CSVEEVRQGSTGELFF.

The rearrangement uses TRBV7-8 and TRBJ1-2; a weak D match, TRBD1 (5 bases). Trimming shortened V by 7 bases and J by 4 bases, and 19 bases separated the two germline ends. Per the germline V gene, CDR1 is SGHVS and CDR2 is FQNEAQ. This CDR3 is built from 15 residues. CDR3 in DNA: TGTGCCAGCACCCTTGGGGGGGTAGGGGTCTATGGCTACACCTTC. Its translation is CASTLGGVGVYGYTF.

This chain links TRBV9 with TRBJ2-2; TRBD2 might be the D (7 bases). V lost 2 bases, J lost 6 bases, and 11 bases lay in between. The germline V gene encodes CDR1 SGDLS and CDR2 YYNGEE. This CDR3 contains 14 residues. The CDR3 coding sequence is TGTGCCAGCAGCGTCATAGGGGGGGCCGGGGAGCTGTTTTTT. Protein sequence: CASSVIGGAGELFF.

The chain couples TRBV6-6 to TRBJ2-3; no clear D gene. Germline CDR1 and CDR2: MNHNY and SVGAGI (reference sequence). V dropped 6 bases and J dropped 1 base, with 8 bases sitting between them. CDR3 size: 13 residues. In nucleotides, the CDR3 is TGTGCCAGCAGCCGGAGCGGCACAGATACGCAGTATTTT. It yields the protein CASSRSGTDTQYF.

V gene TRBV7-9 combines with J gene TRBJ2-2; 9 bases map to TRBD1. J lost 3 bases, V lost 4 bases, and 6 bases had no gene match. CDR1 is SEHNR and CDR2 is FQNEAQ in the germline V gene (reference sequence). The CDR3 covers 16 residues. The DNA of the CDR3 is TGTGCCAGCAGCTCGGGACAGGGCATGGACACCGGGGAGCTGTTTTTT. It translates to CASSSGQGMDTGELFF. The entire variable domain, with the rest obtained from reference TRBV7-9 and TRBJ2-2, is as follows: DTGVSQNPRHKITKRGQNVTFRCDPISEHNRLYWYRQTLGQGPEFLTYFQNEAQLEKSRLLSDRFSAERPKGSFSTLEIQRTEQGDSAMYLCASSSGQGMDTGELFFGEGSRLTVL.

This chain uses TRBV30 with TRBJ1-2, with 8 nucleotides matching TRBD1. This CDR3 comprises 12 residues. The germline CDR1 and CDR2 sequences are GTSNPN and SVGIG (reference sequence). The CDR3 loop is CGSDRDNYGYTF. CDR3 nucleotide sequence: TGTGGATCGGACAGGGACAACTATGGCTACACCTTC.

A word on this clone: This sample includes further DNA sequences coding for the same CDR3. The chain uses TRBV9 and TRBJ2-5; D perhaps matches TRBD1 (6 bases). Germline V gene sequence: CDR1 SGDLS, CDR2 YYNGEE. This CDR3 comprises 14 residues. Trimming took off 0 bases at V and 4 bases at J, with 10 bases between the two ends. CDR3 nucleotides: TGTGCCAGCAGCGTAGGGGTAGGGGGAGAGACCCAGTACTTC. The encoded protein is CASSVGVGGETQYF.

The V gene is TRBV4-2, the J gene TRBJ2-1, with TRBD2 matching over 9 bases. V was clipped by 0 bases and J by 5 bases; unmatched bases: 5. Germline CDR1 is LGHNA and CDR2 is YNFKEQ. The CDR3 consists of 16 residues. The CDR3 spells CASSQDPSGGHNEQFF. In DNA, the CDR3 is TGTGCCAGCAGCCAAGACCCCAGCGGGGGGCACAATGAGCAGTTCTTC.

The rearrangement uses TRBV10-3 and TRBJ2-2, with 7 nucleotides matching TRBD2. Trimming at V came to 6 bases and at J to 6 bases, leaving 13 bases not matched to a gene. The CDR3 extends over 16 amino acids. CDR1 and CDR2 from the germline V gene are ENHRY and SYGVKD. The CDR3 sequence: CAISAGTTLNSGELFF. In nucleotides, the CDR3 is TGTGCCATCAGCGCCGGGACTACCCTAAACTCCGGGGAGCTGTTTTTT.

CDR3 residues: CASSLSNNYEQYF. DNA for the CDR3: TGTGCCAGCAGCTTAAGCAATAACTACGAGCAGTACTTC. The J gene is TRBJ2-7, the V gene TRBV7-9; D gene ambiguous. Germline-derived CDR1 and CDR2 are SEHNR and FQNEAQ (reference sequence). Trimming removed 2 bases at V and 3 bases at J, with 8 bases between. The CDR3 is 13 residues long.

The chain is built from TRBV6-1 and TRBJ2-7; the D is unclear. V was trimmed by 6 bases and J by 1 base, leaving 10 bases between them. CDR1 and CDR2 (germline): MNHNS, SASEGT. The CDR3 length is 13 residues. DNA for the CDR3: TGTGCCAGCAGCGACAAGCTGTCCTACGAGCAGTACTTC. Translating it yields CASSDKLSYEQYF.